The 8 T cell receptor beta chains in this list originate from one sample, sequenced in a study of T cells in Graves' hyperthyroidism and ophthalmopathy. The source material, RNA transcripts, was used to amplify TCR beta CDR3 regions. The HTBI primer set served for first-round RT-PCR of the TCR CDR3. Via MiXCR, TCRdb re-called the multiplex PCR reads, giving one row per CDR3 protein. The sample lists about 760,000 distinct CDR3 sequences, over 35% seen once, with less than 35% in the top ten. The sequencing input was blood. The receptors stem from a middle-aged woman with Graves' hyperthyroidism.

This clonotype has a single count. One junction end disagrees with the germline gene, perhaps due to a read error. CDR3 amino acids: CAISDPIGIYNSPLHF. CDR3 nucleotides: TGTGCCATCAGTGACCCGATAGGGATCTATAATTCACCCCTCCACTTT. The chain combines TRBV10-1 with TRBJ1-6, with no clear D. CDR3 length: 16 amino acids. Germline V lookup: CDR1 WNHNN, CDR2 SYGVQD (reference sequence).

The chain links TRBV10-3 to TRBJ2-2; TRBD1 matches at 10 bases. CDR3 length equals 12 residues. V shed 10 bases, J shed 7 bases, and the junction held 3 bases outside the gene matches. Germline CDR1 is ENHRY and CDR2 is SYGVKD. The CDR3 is CASRDRGGELFF. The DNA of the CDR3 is TGTGCCAGCAGGGACAGGGGCGGGGAGCTGTTTTTT.

The CDR3 sequence: CASSPATASWETQYF. CDR3 DNA sequence: TGTGCCAGCAGTCCGGCGACAGCGTCCTGGGAGACCCAGTACTTC. The chain carries TRBV28 and TRBJ2-5, with a possible D match to TRBD1 (5 bases). Germline values: CDR1 MDHEN, CDR2 SYDVKM. The V and J ends lost 5 bases and 5 bases respectively, with 18 bases between them. The CDR3 is 15 amino acids.

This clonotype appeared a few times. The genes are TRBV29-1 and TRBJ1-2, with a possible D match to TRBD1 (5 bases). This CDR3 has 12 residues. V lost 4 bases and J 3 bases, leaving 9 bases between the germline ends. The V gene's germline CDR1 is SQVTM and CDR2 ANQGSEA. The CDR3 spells CSVGGFDYGYTF. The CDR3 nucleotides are TGCAGCGTTGGGGGGTTCGACTATGGCTACACCTTC.

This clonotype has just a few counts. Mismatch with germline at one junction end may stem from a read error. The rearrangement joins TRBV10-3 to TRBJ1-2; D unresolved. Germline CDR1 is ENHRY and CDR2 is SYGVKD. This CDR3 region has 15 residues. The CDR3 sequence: CASSEAYGGYYGYTF. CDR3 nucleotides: TGTGCCAGCAGTGAAGCATACGGAGGCTACTATGGCTACACCTTC.

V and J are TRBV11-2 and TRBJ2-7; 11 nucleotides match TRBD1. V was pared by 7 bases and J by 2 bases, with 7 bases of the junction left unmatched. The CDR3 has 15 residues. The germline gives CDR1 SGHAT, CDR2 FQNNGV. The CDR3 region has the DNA TGTGCCAGCACCTTCGCGGGACAGGGGGCCTACGAGCAGTACTTC. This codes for CASTFAGQGAYEQYF.

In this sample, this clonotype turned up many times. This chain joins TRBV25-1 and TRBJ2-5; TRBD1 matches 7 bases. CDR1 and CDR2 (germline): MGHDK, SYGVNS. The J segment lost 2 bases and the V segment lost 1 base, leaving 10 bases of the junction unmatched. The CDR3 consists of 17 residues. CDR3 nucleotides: TGTGCCAGCAGTGAATTTGGGGACAGTATGACTCAAGAGACCCAGTACTTC. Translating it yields CASSEFGDSMTQETQYF.

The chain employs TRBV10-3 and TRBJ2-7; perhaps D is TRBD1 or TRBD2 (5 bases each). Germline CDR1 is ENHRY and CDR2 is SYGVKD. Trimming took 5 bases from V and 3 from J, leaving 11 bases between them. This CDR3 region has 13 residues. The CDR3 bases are TGTGCCATCAGTCGGGGCGTTGACTACGAGCAGTACTTC. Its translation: CAISRGVDYEQYF.